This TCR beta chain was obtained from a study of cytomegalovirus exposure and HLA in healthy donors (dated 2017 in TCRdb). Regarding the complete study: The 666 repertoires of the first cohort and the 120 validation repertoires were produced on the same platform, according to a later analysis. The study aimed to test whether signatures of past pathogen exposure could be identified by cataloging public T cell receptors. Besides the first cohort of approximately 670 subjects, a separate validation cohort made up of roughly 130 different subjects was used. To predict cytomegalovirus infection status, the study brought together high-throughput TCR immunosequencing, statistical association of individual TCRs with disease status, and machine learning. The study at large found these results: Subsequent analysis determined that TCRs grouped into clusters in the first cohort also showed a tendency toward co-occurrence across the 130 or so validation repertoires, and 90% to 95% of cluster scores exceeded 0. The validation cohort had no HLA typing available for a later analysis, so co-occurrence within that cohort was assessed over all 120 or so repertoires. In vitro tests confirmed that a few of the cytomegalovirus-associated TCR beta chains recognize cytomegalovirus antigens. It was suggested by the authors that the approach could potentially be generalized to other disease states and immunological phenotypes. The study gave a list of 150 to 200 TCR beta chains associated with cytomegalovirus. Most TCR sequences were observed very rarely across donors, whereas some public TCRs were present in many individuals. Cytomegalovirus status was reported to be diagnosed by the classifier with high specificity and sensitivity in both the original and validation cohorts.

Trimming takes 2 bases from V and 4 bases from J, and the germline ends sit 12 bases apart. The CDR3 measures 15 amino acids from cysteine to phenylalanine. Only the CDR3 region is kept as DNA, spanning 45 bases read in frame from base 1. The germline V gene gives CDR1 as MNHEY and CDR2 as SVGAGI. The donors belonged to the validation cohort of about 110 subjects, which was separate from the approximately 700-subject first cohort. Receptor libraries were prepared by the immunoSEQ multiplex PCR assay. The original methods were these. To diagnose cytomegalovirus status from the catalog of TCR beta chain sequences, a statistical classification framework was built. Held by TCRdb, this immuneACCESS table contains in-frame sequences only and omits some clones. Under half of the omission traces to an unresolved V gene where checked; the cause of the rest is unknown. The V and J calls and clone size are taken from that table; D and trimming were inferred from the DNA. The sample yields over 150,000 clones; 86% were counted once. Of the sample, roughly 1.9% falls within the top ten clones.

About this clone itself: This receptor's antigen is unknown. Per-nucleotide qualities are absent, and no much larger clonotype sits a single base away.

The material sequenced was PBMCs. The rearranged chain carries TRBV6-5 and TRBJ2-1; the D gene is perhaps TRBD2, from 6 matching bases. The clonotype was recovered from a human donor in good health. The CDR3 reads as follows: CASSYGGSWYNEQFF. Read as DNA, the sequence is TGTGCCAGCAGTTACGGGGGGTCTTGGTACAATGAGCAGTTCTTC.